These 2 T cell receptor beta chains were sequenced from one sample in a study of T-cell memory formation after mild COVID-19. One entry per CDR3 protein results from TCRdb running MiXCR on the 5' RACE reads. The sample lists about 560,000 distinct CDR3 sequences, approximately 15% occurring once. The sequencing sample was made of PBMCs or a T cell subset sorted from them (not recorded which). The receptors were gathered from an adult woman who had mild COVID-19 (a few samples of this study predate the infection). Cell type and time point are not known.

The V and J genes are TRBV5-1 and TRBJ2-1, with D tentatively TRBD1 (5 bases). The CDR3 has 16 residues. V lost 6 bases and J lost 2, with 18 bases in between. CDR1 and CDR2 from the germline V gene are SGHRS and YFSETQ. CDR3 sequence (DNA): TGCGCCAGCATGGAACCGCCCGGACAAGCCTACAATGAGCAGTTCTTC. Translation: CASMEPPGQAYNEQFF.

V and J are TRBV3-1 and TRBJ1-1, with a weak D call TRBD1 (6 bases). The germline CDR1 and CDR2 sequences are LGHDT and YNNKEL (reference sequence). The CDR3 is 13 amino acids. The V and J ends lost 4 bases and 4 bases respectively, with 10 bases between them. The CDR3 DNA reads TGTGCCAGCAGCCGACAGGTTCCCACTGAAGCTTTCTTT. Amino acids: CASSRQVPTEAFF.